This T cell receptor beta chain came from a study of cytomegalovirus exposure and HLA in healthy donors. The junction had 2 bases not matched to a gene; V was cut back by 5 bases and J by 6 bases. Looked up from germline, CDR1 is SGDLS and CDR2 is YYNGEE. The CDR3 loop spans 14 amino acids. TCRdb keeps only in-frame clones here, not all; method: immunoSEQ multiplex PCR. Among around 70,000 clones listed, 94% were seen once. The V call is TRBV9, the J call TRBJ2-2, with 12 bases fitting TRBD1. This TCR was sampled from a man between 18 and 35 years old in good health and CMV-seropositive. Specimen: PBMCs. The CDR3 is CASRGQGAAGELFF. Here the CDR3 DNA reads TGTGCCAGCAGGGGACAGGGGGCCGCCGGGGAGCTGTTTTTT.